This T cell receptor beta chain appears in the sequencing data of a study of blood T cell repertoires in COVID-19. On the study more broadly: Acute and convalescent COVID-19 specimens originated in the United States, Italy and Spain.

Only in-frame clones appear in the TCRdb table, and some are missing; sequencing was by immunoSEQ multiplex PCR. The table includes over 200,000 clones, around 80% detected once. This clone was seen a single time. The CDR3 spans 15 residues. The J segment lost 0 bases and the V segment lost 5 bases, leaving 3 bases of the junction unmatched. CDR1 and CDR2 (germline): SGHVS, FNYEAQ. Sequences were obtained from peripheral blood. The chain recombines TRBV7-6 with TRBJ2-2; 7 bases fit TRBD1. The sequence was collected from a human donor in a cohort sampled during active COVID-19. CDR3 region: CASSAGTANTGELFF. As DNA, the CDR3 is TGTGCCAGCAGCGCCGGGACAGCGAACACCGGGGAGCTGTTTTTT.